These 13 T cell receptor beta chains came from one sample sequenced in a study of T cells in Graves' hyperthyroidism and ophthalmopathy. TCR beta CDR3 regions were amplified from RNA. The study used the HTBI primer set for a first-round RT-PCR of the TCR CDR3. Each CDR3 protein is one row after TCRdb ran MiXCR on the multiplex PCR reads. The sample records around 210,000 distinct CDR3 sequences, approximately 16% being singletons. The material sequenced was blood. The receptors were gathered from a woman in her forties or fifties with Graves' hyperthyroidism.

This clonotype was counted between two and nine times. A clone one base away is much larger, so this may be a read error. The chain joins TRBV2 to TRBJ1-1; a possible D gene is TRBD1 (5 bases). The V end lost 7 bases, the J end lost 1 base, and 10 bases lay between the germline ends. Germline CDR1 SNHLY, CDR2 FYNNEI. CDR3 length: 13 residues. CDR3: CASTGPENTEAFF. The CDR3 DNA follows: TGTGCCAGCACGGGACCAGAGAACACTGAAGCTTTCTTT.

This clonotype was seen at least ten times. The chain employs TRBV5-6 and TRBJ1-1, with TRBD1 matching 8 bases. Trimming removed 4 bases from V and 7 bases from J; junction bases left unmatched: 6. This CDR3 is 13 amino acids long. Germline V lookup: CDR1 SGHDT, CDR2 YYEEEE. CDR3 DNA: TGTGCCAGCAGCACGGACAGGGTCGGTGAAGCTTTCTTT. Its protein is CASSTDRVGEAFF.

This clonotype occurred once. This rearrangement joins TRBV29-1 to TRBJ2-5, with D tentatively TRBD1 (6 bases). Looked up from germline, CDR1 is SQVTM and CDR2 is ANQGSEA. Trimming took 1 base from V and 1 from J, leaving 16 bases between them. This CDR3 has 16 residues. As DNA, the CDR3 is TGCAGCGTTGAAGCTGACGGGACACCCTTCCAAGAGACCCAGTACTTC. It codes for CSVEADGTPFQETQYF.

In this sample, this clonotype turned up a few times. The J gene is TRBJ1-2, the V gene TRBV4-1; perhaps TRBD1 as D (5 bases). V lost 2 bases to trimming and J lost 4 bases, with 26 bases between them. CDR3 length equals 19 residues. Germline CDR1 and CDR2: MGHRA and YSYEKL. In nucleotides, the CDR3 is TGCGCCAGCAGCCAACTAAGGGGTCCCATACCTGTCCATACCTATGGCTACACCTTC. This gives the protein CASSQLRGPIPVHTYGYTF.

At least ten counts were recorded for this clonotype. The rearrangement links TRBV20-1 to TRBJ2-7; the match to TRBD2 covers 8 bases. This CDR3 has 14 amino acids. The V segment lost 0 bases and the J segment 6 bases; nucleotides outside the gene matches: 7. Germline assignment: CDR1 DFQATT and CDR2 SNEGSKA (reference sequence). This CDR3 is CSARDPAGGPEQYF. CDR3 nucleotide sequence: TGCAGTGCTAGAGATCCGGCGGGAGGCCCCGAGCAGTACTTC.

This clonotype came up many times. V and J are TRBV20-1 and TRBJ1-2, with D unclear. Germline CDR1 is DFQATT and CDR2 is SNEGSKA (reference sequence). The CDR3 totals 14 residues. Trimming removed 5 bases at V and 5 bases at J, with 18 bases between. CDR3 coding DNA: TGCAGTGCTGAGGTCGGACGGAGTGGGTATGGCTACACCTTC. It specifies CSAEVGRSGYGYTF.

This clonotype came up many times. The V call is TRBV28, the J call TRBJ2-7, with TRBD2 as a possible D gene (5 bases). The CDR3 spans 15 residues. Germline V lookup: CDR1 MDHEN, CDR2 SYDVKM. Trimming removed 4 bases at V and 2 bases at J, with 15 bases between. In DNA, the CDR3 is TGTGCCAGCAGTTCCCCGGGGTACCCCCCCTACGAGCAGTACTTC. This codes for CASSSPGYPPYEQYF.

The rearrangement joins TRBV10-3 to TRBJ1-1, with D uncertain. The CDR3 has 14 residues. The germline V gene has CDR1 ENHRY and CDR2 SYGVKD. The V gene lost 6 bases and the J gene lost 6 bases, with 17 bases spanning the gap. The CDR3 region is CAIRDVGVTAEAFF. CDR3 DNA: TGTGCCATCAGAGACGTTGGGGTTACCGCTGAAGCTTTCTTT.

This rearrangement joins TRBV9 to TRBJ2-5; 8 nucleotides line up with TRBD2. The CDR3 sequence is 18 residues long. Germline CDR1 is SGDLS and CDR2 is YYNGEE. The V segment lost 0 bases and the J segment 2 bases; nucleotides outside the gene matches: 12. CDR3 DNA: TGTGCCAGCAGCGTAGCTTCTACGGCTAGCGGGCGTCAAGAGACCCAGTACTTC. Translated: CASSVASTASGRQETQYF.

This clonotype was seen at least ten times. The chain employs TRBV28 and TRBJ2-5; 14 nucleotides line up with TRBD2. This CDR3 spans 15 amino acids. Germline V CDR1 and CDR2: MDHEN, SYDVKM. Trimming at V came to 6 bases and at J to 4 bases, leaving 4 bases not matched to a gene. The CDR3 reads CASRGLAGALETQYF. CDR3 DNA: TGTGCCAGCAGGGGACTAGCGGGAGCACTAGAGACCCAGTACTTC. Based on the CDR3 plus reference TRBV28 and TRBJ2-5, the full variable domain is DVKVTQSSRYLVKRTGEKVFLECVQDMDHENMFWYRQDPGLGLRLIYFSYDVKMKEKGDIPEGYSVSREKKERFSLILESASTNQTSMYLCASRGLAGALETQYFGPGTRLLVL.

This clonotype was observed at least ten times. Here the CDR3 DNA reads TGTGCCAGCTCACCGAACCCCCCCGCAGATACGCAGTATTTT. It is translated as CASSPNPPADTQYF. V and J are TRBV18 and TRBJ2-3; the D is unclear. Trimming removed 3 bases from V and 4 bases from J, with 11 bases in between. CDR1 is KGHSH and CDR2 is LQKENI in the germline V gene. This CDR3 spans 14 amino acids. Full variable domain (missing parts from reference TRBV18 and TRBJ2-3): NAGVMQNPRHLVRRRGQEARLRCSPMKGHSHVYWYRQLPEEGLKFMVYLQKENIIDESGMPKERFSAEFPKEGPSILRIQQVVRGDSAAYFCASSPNPPADTQYFGPGTRLTVL.

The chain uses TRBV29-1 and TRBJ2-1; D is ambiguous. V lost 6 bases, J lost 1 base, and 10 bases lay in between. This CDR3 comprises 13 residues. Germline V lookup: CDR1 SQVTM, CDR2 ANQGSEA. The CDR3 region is CSVQTKSYNEQFF. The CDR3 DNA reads TGCAGCGTGCAAACTAAGTCCTACAATGAGCAGTTCTTC.

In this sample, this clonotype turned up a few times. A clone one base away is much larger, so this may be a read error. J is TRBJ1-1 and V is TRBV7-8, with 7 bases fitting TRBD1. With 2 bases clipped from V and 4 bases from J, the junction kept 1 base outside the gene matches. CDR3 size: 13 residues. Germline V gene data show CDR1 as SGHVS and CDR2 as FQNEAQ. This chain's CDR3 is CASSLRTGTEAFF. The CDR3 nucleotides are TGTGCCAGCAGCTTAAGGACAGGCACTGAAGCTTTCTTT.